Below are 31 T cell receptor beta chains sequenced from a single sample in a study of cytomegalovirus exposure and HLA in healthy donors. Method: immunoSEQ multiplex PCR; TCRdb's copy keeps in-frame clones and lacks some. The repertoire holds over 100,000 clones, roughly 90% seen once, with just under 6.5% in the top ten. Sequenced material: PBMCs. These receptors originate from a woman aged 18 to 35 in good health and CMV-seropositive.

The chain recombines TRBV9 with TRBJ2-2; possibly TRBD1 for D (6 bases). The CDR3 has 16 residues. Trimming cost V 3 bases and J 1 base, with 13 bases left between them. Germline V gene data show CDR1 as SGDLS and CDR2 as YYNGEE. CDR3 residues: CASSAPATGNTGELFF. The CDR3 DNA follows: TGTGCCAGCAGCGCCCCCGCGACAGGGAACACCGGGGAGCTGTTTTTT.

This rearrangement joins TRBV7-3 to TRBJ2-3, with D perhaps TRBD2 (5 bases). V lost 3 bases, J lost 2 bases, and 9 bases lay in between. The CDR3 loop spans 14 amino acids. CDR1 SGHTA and CDR2 FQGTGA come from the germline V gene. Here the CDR3 DNA reads TGTGCCAGCAGCTTGGAGCGGAACACAGATACGCAGTATTTT. Its protein is CASSLERNTDTQYF. Supplemented by reference TRBV7-3 and TRBJ2-3, the full variable domain reads GAGVSQTPSNKVTEKGKYVELRCDPISGHTALYWYRQSLGQGPEFLIYFQGTGAADDSGLPNDRFFAVRPEGSVSTLKIQRTERGDSAVYLCASSLERNTDTQYFGPGTRLTVL.

This chain uses TRBV5-6 with TRBJ2-3; D is perhaps TRBD2 (6 bases). CDR3 length: 16 amino acids. Trimming left V 5 bases short and J 1 base short, with 17 bases between. Per the germline V gene, CDR1 is SGHDT and CDR2 is YYEEEE. The CDR3 sequence: CASRFITGGGTDTQYF. Here the CDR3 DNA reads TGTGCCAGCAGGTTCATAACCGGGGGAGGCACAGATACGCAGTATTTT. The full variable domain, rest sourced from reference TRBV5-6 and TRBJ2-3, is DAGVTQSPTHLIKTRGQQVTLRCSPKSGHDTVSWYQQALGQGPQFIFQYYEEEERQRGNFPDRFSGHQFPNYSSELNVNALLLGDSALYLCASRFITGGGTDTQYFGPGTRLTVL.

The chain combines TRBV7-2 with TRBJ2-1; TRBD2 might be the D (6 bases). The germline gives CDR1 SGHTA, CDR2 FQGNSA. Trimming took 6 bases from V and 0 from J, leaving 18 bases between them. This CDR3 is 17 amino acids long. CDR3 region: CASRKQEGRGSYNEQFF. DNA for the CDR3: TGTGCCAGCAGAAAACAGGAGGGCCGGGGCTCCTACAATGAGCAGTTCTTC.

The J gene is TRBJ1-2, the V gene TRBV7-9; tentatively, D is TRBD1 (5 bases). The CDR3 contains 11 residues. Germline CDR1 and CDR2: SEHNR and FQNEAQ (reference sequence). V lost 5 bases and J lost 8, with 9 bases in between. CDR3 coding DNA: TGTGCCAGCAGCGGTGACAGCGGCTACACCTTC. This gives the protein CASSGDSGYTF.

The chain carries TRBV7-2 and TRBJ1-1; D is unresolved. With 1 base removed from V and 3 bases from J, the gap between germline ends came to 12 bases. Germline V lookup: CDR1 SGHTA, CDR2 FQGNSA. The length of the CDR3 is 15 residues. The CDR3 protein is CASSLGEIGYTEAFF. The CDR3 DNA is TGTGCCAGCAGCTTAGGGGAGATCGGCTACACTGAAGCTTTCTTT.

In DNA form, the CDR3 reads TGTGCCATCAGTGAGGAGGTCGGCTCCTACGAGCAGTACTTC. Translation gives CAISEEVGSYEQYF. The rearrangement joins TRBV10-3 to TRBJ2-7; D is uncertain. The V end lost 2 bases, the J end lost 0 bases, and 8 bases lay between the germline ends. This CDR3 spans 14 amino acids. Germline loops: CDR1 ENHRY, CDR2 SYGVKD.

This clone has more than one count but fewer than ten. The rearrangement links TRBV6-1 to TRBJ1-5; TRBD1 aligns across 10 bases. Germline V gene sequence: CDR1 MNHNS, CDR2 SASEGT. V gave up 6 bases and J gave up 5 bases; unmatched junction bases: 7. This CDR3 has 15 amino acids. Here the CDR3 reads CASRTGQGIHQPQHF. The CDR3 DNA reads TGTGCCAGCAGGACGGGACAGGGGATACATCAGCCCCAGCATTTT.

This clone was seen more than once but under ten times. This chain connects TRBV21-1 to TRBJ1-5. TRBV21-1 counts as a pseudogene. The CDR3 totals 11 residues. CDR3 sequence: CAGEGKQPQHF. The CDR3 nucleotides are TGTGCCGGGGAGGGGAAGCAGCCCCAGCATTTT.

This chain connects TRBV6-1 to TRBJ1-5, with a possible D match to TRBD1 (6 bases). The CDR3 is 20 residues long. Between the trimmed V and J ends, which lost 2 bases and 5 bases, there was a span of 28 bases. Germline V gene sequence: CDR1 MNHNS, CDR2 SASEGT. The CDR3 sequence: CASSERRASQGKYPHQPQHF. CDR3 in DNA: TGTGCCAGCAGTGAAAGGCGCGCTTCCCAGGGGAAATACCCTCATCAGCCCCAGCATTTT.

About this clone: The sample carries other DNA sequences with the same CDR3. The rearrangement uses TRBV7-2 and TRBJ1-1; 7 nucleotides match TRBD1. The length of the CDR3 is 14 residues. Looked up from germline, CDR1 is SGHTA and CDR2 is FQGNSA. The V gene end was trimmed by 4 bases and the J gene end by 5 bases; junction bases not matched to a gene: 7. The CDR3 DNA is TGTGCCAGCAGCTCGAACAGGGGCGGGACTGAAGCTTTCTTT. Its translation is CASSSNRGGTEAFF.

The table lists this clone with a count of one. The CDR3, as DNA: TGTGCCAGCAGTTTACAATGGACAGGAGGGAACACTGAAGCTTTCTTT. Translated: CASSLQWTGGNTEAFF. The rearrangement links TRBV27 to TRBJ1-1; 7 bases line up with TRBD1. The CDR3 consists of 16 residues. V lost 2 bases to trimming and J lost 1 base; unmatched junction nucleotides: 7. The V gene's germline CDR1 is MNHEY and CDR2 SMNVEV (reference sequence).

This clone was counted only a few times. The chain links TRBV27 to TRBJ2-2, with unresolved D. V was shortened by 4 bases and J by 1 base, with 7 bases between the two germline ends. This CDR3 has 14 amino acids. Germline CDR1 and CDR2: MNHEY and SMNVEV (reference sequence). CDR3 sequence: CASSSYWNTGELFF. The CDR3 coding sequence is TGTGCCAGCAGTTCCTATTGGAACACCGGGGAGCTGTTTTTT.

This clone showed up just a few times. This chain connects TRBV10-3 to TRBJ1-1, with 10 bases fitting TRBD1. Germline V gene lookup returns CDR1 ENHRY and CDR2 SYGVKD. The J segment lost 11 bases and the V segment lost 2 bases, leaving 5 bases of the junction unmatched. This CDR3 has 13 residues. The CDR3 is CAISETGTGEAFF. The CDR3 nucleotides read TGTGCCATCAGTGAGACCGGGACAGGGGAGGCTTTCTTT.

The V gene is TRBV5-6, the J gene TRBJ1-2, with 11 bases identical to TRBD1. V dropped 0 bases and J dropped 8; count of bases not matched to a gene: 9. Germline V gene data show CDR1 as SGHDT and CDR2 as YYEEEE. The CDR3 contains 16 residues. The CDR3 DNA reads TGTGCCAGCAGCTTGGCCTCGGACAGGGGGCGTAGAGGCTACACCTTC. This encodes CASSLASDRGRRGYTF.

In this sample, this clone turned up once. This chain uses TRBV4-3 with TRBJ1-1, with TRBD1 matching 9 bases. Germline V gene lookup returns CDR1 LGHNA and CDR2 YSLEER. V was pared by 2 bases and J by 10 bases, with 8 bases of the junction left unmatched. CDR3 length equals 14 residues. The CDR3 DNA is TGCGCCAGCAGCCAAAGTCGTACAGGGGGCTTAGCTTTCTTT. This translates into CASSQSRTGGLAFF.

The chain uses TRBV6-4 and TRBJ2-2; D is uncertain. The CDR3 contains 14 residues. Germline lookup yields CDR1 MRHNA and CDR2 SNTAGT. The germline V and J ends were trimmed by 4 bases and 5 bases, with 11 bases remaining between them. The CDR3 here is CASSVSRLTGELFF. CDR3 sequence (DNA): TGTGCCAGCAGTGTTTCCAGGTTGACCGGGGAGCTGTTTTTT.

V is TRBV11-3 and J is TRBJ2-1; weak D call: TRBD2 (6 bases). The V gene's germline CDR1 is SGHNT and CDR2 YENEEA. The CDR3 length is 14 residues. Trimming took 3 bases from V and 2 from J, leaving 8 bases between them. The CDR3 coding sequence is TGTGCCAGCAGCTTGGGCGGGACCTACAATGAGCAGTTCTTC. It encodes CASSLGGTYNEQFF.

The J gene is TRBJ1-2, the V gene TRBV7-8; the D gene is possibly TRBD1 (6 bases). The CDR3 extends over 14 amino acids. V shed 3 bases and J shed 7 bases, with 15 bases lying between them. Per the germline V gene, CDR1 is SGHVS and CDR2 is FQNEAQ. This CDR3 is CASSFPGQGCGYTF. As DNA, the CDR3 is TGTGCCAGCAGCTTCCCCGGCCAGGGGTGTGGCTACACCTTC.

The chain links TRBV27 to TRBJ2-7; D is possibly TRBD2 (6 bases). In germline, CDR1 is MNHEY, CDR2 SMNVEV (reference sequence). The length of the CDR3 is 14 residues. V dropped 3 bases and J dropped 9 bases, with 18 bases sitting between them. The CDR3: CASSFRLGALGQYF. The CDR3 nucleotides read TGTGCCAGCAGTTTCCGACTAGGGGCATTGGGGCAGTACTTC.

The chain couples TRBV28 to TRBJ2-7, with D possibly being TRBD2 (5 bases). Trimming pared 8 bases from V and 5 bases from J, leaving 13 bases between. Germline loops: CDR1 MDHEN, CDR2 SYDVKM. The CDR3 consists of 12 residues. The CDR3 region is CASGRTWDEQYF. The CDR3 coding sequence is TGTGCCAGCGGACGGACTTGGGACGAGCAGTACTTC.

The rearrangement links TRBV14 to TRBJ2-1, with 10 bases fitting TRBD2. J gave up 2 bases and V 2 bases, and 9 bases lay outside the gene matches. The CDR3 sequence is 18 residues long. Germline V gives CDR1 SGHDN, CDR2 FVKESK. The CDR3 is CASSQPLGAGGPYNEQFF. CDR3 DNA: TGTGCCAGCAGCCAACCCCTAGGAGCGGGGGGGCCCTACAATGAGCAGTTCTTC. The full variable domain, rest sourced from reference TRBV14 and TRBJ2-1, is EAGVTQFPSHSVIEKGQTVTLRCDPISGHDNLYWYRRVMGKEIKFLLHFVKESKQDESGMPNNRFLAERTGGTYSTLKVQPAELEDSGVYFCASSQPLGAGGPYNEQFFGPGTRLTVL.

This chain links TRBV11-2 with TRBJ2-7; 9 bases map to TRBD1. J lost 8 bases, V lost 4 bases, and 18 bases had no gene match. This CDR3 has 17 residues. Germline values: CDR1 SGHAT, CDR2 FQNNGV. The CDR3 coding sequence is TGTGCCAGCAGCTCCCCTCTCCCGGGACAGGGTCAGGCTCAGCAGTACTTC. Translated, it gives CASSSPLPGQGQAQQYF.

V gene TRBV11-2 combines with J gene TRBJ1-1; the D is unclear. The CDR3 consists of 13 residues. V shed 2 bases and J shed 2 bases, with 6 bases lying between them. Germline CDR1 SGHAT, CDR2 FQNNGV. CDR3 nucleotides: TGTGCCAGCAGCTTAACAGATAACACTGAAGCTTTCTTT. Translating it yields CASSLTDNTEAFF.

This chain links TRBV4-3 with TRBJ2-2, with 9 bases aligning to TRBD1. Losses at the gene ends were 4 bases for V and 0 bases for J; bases not matched to a gene: 3. CDR3 size: 16 residues. Germline lookup yields CDR1 LGHNA and CDR2 YSLEER. The chain's CDR3 is CASSRGTGSNTGELFF. Here the CDR3 DNA reads TGCGCCAGCAGCCGAGGGACAGGGTCGAACACCGGGGAGCTGTTTTTT.

The gene calls are TRBV5-1 and TRBJ2-3, with 9 bases fitting TRBD2. The CDR3 loop spans 16 amino acids. Germline loops: CDR1 SGHRS, CDR2 YFSETQ. With 4 bases clipped from V and 4 bases from J, the junction kept 10 bases outside the gene matches. CDR3 region: CASSRGGGAGADTQYF. Written as DNA, the CDR3 is TGCGCCAGCAGCCGAGGCGGGGGGGCCGGCGCAGATACGCAGTATTTT.

The chain has TRBV29-1 and TRBJ2-7, with 14 bases that match TRBD2. J was trimmed by 6 bases and V by 6 bases; bases with no gene match: 13. The CDR3 totals 16 residues. Germline V gene lookup returns CDR1 SQVTM and CDR2 ANQGSEA. CDR3 in amino acids: CSVGGLAGGFGVEQYF. CDR3 DNA: TGCAGCGTCGGTGGACTAGCGGGAGGATTCGGAGTCGAGCAGTACTTC.

A single count supports this clone. This same CDR3 is encoded by further DNA sequences in the sample. The chain joins TRBV18 to TRBJ1-1; maybe TRBD1 (6 bases). V lost 3 bases, J lost 0 bases, and 8 bases lay in between. The CDR3 contains 14 residues. Germline CDR1 KGHSH, CDR2 LQKENI. CDR3: CASSPDSLNTEAFF. The CDR3, as DNA: TGTGCCAGCTCACCGGACAGTTTGAACACTGAAGCTTTCTTT.

The chain couples TRBV7-2 to TRBJ1-5; D is perhaps TRBD1 (6 bases). CDR1 is SGHTA, CDR2 FQGNSA, per germline. The CDR3 consists of 13 residues. Trimming removed 5 bases at V and 4 bases at J, with 9 bases between. The CDR3 DNA reads TGTGCCAGCAGCGCGACAGGTAATCAGCCCCAGCATTTT. This translates into CASSATGNQPQHF.

The V call is TRBV19, the J call TRBJ2-1; TRBD2 aligns across 11 bases. The CDR3 loop spans 14 amino acids. V lost 4 bases to trimming and J lost 4 bases; unmatched junction nucleotides: 0. Germline lookup yields CDR1 LNHDA and CDR2 SQIVND (reference sequence). CDR3 in amino acids: CASSTSGRYNEQFF. DNA for the CDR3: TGTGCCAGTAGTACTAGCGGGAGGTACAATGAGCAGTTCTTC.

This clone was detected a few times. This rearrangement joins TRBV30 to TRBJ1-5; 10 bases align to TRBD1. The CDR3 covers 14 residues. The V and J ends lost 5 bases and 4 bases, in that order; junction bases with no gene match: 5. In germline, CDR1 is GTSNPN, CDR2 SVGIG (reference sequence). The CDR3 nucleotides read TGTGCCTGGGAGCGACAGGGGGCAAATCAGCCCCAGCATTTT. Amino acid sequence: CAWERQGANQPQHF.